Listed below are T cell receptor beta chains from one sample, sequenced in a study of CD8+ T cells in alopecia areata. The method was immunoSEQ multiplex PCR; TCRdb's version includes in-frame clones alone and lacks a portion of them. The profile covers under 150,000 clones, with roughly three fifths appearing a single time and approximately 3.6% taken by the ten largest. The sample consisted of CD4+ T cells sorted from blood, taken at week 24, from a patient treated with tofacitinib. Receptors were obtained from a human donor with alopecia areata. Each CDR3 is given with its conserved first and last residue. The order of the fields is V gene, D gene, J gene, clone size, CDR3 protein, CDR3 DNA. The D gene is left open where the match is weak. A row's size may be missing; if present it is once, few, many or a size class.

TRBV9	TRBD2	TRBJ2-1	-	CASSVASSGGEDEQFF	TGTGCCAGCAGCGTAGCCTCTAGCGGGGGAGAGGATGAGCAGTTCTTC
TRBV7-2	-	TRBJ2-7	few	CASSAMAYEQYF	TGTGCCAGCAGCGCAATGGCCTACGAGCAGTACTTC
TRBV27	-	TRBJ1-2	-	CASSFRGGYGYTF	TGTGCCAGCAGTTTCCGGGGGGGCTATGGCTACACCTTC
TRBV11-3	-	TRBJ2-3	-	CASSPTTGLGLSDTQYF	TGTGCCAGCAGCCCAACCACCGGACTGGGGCTTTCGGATACGCAGTATTTT
TRBV5-1	-	TRBJ2-7	-	CASSRRTVSYEQYF	TGCGCCAGCAGCAGAAGGACAGTCTCCTACGAGCAGTACTTC
TRBV7-9	TRBD1	TRBJ1-1	-	CASSRQGRNTEAFF	TGTGCCAGCAGTAGACAGGGGCGGAACACTGAAGCTTTCTTT
TRBV14	-	TRBJ2-7	-	CASSHRRARTDEQYF	TGTGCCAGCAGCCACCGGAGGGCCCGAACAGACGAGCAGTACTTC
TRBV9	TRBD1	TRBJ2-1	few	CASSAQGGTVEQFF	TGTGCCAGCAGCGCACAGGGGGGAACGGTTGAGCAGTTCTTC
TRBV29-1	-	TRBJ1-1	few	CSVGGGGVVEAFF	TGCAGCGTCGGCGGTGGGGGCGTCGTTGAAGCTTTCTTT
TRBV4-2	-	TRBJ2-5	-	CASSPDLAASWTQYF	TGTGCCAGCAGCCCCGACTTAGCGGCGTCGTGGACCCAGTACTTC
TRBV7-8	-	TRBJ1-1	-	CASSLGAANTEAFF	TGTGCCAGCAGCTTAGGAGCGGCGAACACTGAAGCTTTCTTT
TRBV7-9	-	TRBJ1-1	few	CASSLGKDTEAFF	TGTGCCAGCAGCCTGGGGAAGGACACTGAAGCTTTCTTT
TRBV5-1	-	TRBJ1-5	few	CASSLGGSGNQPQHF	TGCGCCAGCAGCTTGGGAGGGTCTGGCAATCAGCCCCAGCATTTT
TRBV11-2	-	TRBJ2-1	-	CASTNPAVGEQFF	TGTGCCAGCACCAACCCGGCTGTCGGGGAGCAGTTCTTC
TRBV30	-	TRBJ2-3	-	CAGGGTSADTQYF	TGTGCCGGAGGGGGTACTTCGGCAGATACGCAGTATTTT
TRBV19	TRBD1	TRBJ2-7	-	CASSAGTGTYEQYF	TGTGCCAGTAGTGCCGGGACAGGAACCTACGAGCAGTACTTC
TRBV10-3	TRBD1	TRBJ2-7	-	CAISAGQGYEQYF	TGTGCCATCAGCGCGGGACAGGGGTACGAGCAGTACTTC
TRBV5-4	TRBD1	TRBJ1-3	-	CASSLGTGYSGNTIYF	TGTGCCAGCAGCCTCGGGACAGGGTACTCTGGAAACACCATATATTTT
TRBV30	-	TRBJ1-2	-	CAWARGGGGYTF	TGTGCCTGGGCGCGGGGCGGTGGAGGCTACACCTTC
TRBV10-3	-	TRBJ2-7	-	CAIARDSYEQYF	TGTGCCATCGCAAGGGATTCCTACGAGCAGTACTTC
TRBV5-1	-	TRBJ2-2	once	CASSLGDNTGELFF	TGCGCCAGCAGCTTGGGAGATAACACCGGGGAGCTGTTTTTT
TRBV29-1	-	TRBJ1-6	few	CSVKAQENSPLHF	TGCAGCGTAAAGGCTCAGGAGAATTCACCCCTCCACTTT
TRBV7-2	-	TRBJ2-6	few	CASSPYFQSSGANVLTF	TGTGCCAGCAGTCCTTACTTCCAGAGCTCTGGGGCCAACGTCCTGACTTTC
TRBV14	-	TRBJ1-1	few	CASSLQSGVTEAFF	TGTGCCAGCAGCCTCCAAAGCGGGGTAACTGAAGCTTTCTTT
TRBV20-1	-	TRBJ1-1	-	CSASQNTEAFF	TGCAGTGCTAGCCAGAACACTGAAGCTTTCTTT
TRBV25-1	-	TRBJ2-3	-	CASSDFPSTDTQYF	TGTGCCAGCAGTGACTTCCCTAGCACAGATACGCAGTATTTT
TRBV30	TRBD1	TRBJ1-1	-	CAWSTQGGTEAFF	TGTGCCTGGAGCACACAGGGGGGTACTGAAGCTTTCTTT
TRBV15	-	TRBJ1-5	few	CATRSSGGRQPQHF	TGTGCCACCAGGTCTTCCGGGGGGAGGCAGCCCCAGCATTTT
TRBV9	-	TRBJ2-3	-	CASQILTDTQYF	TGTGCCAGCCAGATTCTCACAGATACGCAGTATTTT
TRBV2	TRBD2	TRBJ2-7	-	CASSDASGGLYEQYF	TGTGCCAGCAGTGACGCTAGCGGGGGGTTATACGAGCAGTACTTC
TRBV6-6	TRBD1	TRBJ2-6	-	CASSSPTGRAVLTF	TGTGCCAGCAGTTCCCCGACAGGGCGGGCCGTCCTGACTTTC
TRBV7-2	-	TRBJ1-5	medium-sized	CASSSSGGFSNQPQHF	TGTGCCAGCAGCTCGAGCGGGGGTTTTAGCAATCAGCCCCAGCATTTT
TRBV11-1	-	TRBJ2-7	-	CASSTDRREQYF	TGTGCCAGCAGCACTGACAGGAGAGAGCAGTACTTC